Below, 24 T cell receptor beta chains from the same sample are listed, as sequenced in a study of breast tumors, draining lymph nodes, adjacent tissues (TCRdb year 2016). The library was obtained by multiplex PCR. Sequencing relied on an Illumina HiSeq 2000. TCRdb reprocessed the public reads (quality trimming at Q25 with fastp, clone calling with MiXCR) and kept in-frame beta chains. Identical CDR3 protein sequences are pooled into one entry, listed with their most common genes and DNA. The sample yields about 270,000 distinct CDR3 sequences; over 25% were counted once. The top ten hold over 0.95% of the sample. Lymph node samples came from the axillary draining lymph nodes of breast cancer patients. The sequenced sample consisted of axillary lymph node tissue. Receptors were obtained from a female donor with breast cancer. Some clones in this sample may be carry-over from other donors' samples.

A few counts support this clonotype. A single base separates this from a much larger clone, so it may be a read error. The gene calls are TRBV7-6 and TRBJ1-2; TRBD1 matches at 8 bases. Germline lookup yields CDR1 SGHVS and CDR2 FNYEAQ. This CDR3 has 16 amino acids. The CDR3 DNA reads as TGTGCCAGCAGCTTAGGGACAGGGAGAAAAAACTATGGCCACACCTTC. Its protein is CASSLGTGRKNYGHTF. Supplemented by reference TRBV7-6 and TRBJ1-2, the full variable domain reads GAGVSQSPRYKVTKRGQDVALRCDPISGHVSLYWYRQALGQGPEFLTYFNYEAQQDKSGLPNDRFSAERPEGSISTLTIQRTEQRDSAMYRCASSLGTGRKNYGHTFGSGTRLTVV.

As concerns this clonotype: Just one base apart from a much larger clone, this may be a read error. The gene calls are TRBV5-4 and TRBJ2-3; D is unresolved. Per the germline V gene, CDR1 is SGHNT and CDR2 is YYREEE (reference sequence). V was trimmed by 0 bases and J by 4 bases, leaving 9 bases between them. The CDR3 spans 14 residues. The CDR3 loop reads CASSLEVPADTQYF. CDR3 coding DNA: TGTGCCAGCAGCTTGGAAGTGCCCGCAGATACGCAGTATTTT. Full variable domain (outside the CDR3, taken from reference TRBV5-4 and TRBJ2-3): ETGVTQSPTHLIKTRGQQVTLRCSSQSGHNTVSWYQQALGQGPQFIFQYYREEENGRGNFPPRFSGLQFPNYSSELNVNALELDDSALYLCASSLEVPADTQYFGPGTRLTVL.

With respect to this clonotype: A clone one base away is much larger, so this may be a read error. The rearrangement uses TRBV6-5 and TRBJ2-5; D tentatively reads TRBD1 or TRBD2 (5 bases each). The CDR3 is made up of 13 amino acids. Germline CDR1 and CDR2: MNHEY and SVGAGI. This CDR3 reads CGSSRGADETQYF. CDR3 sequence (DNA): TGTGGCAGCAGTAGAGGGGCGGACGAGACCCAGTACTTC.

A remark on this clonotype: A much more abundant neighbour one base away suggests this may be a read error. The chain uses TRBV9 and TRBJ2-1; 10 bases map to TRBD1. CDR1 and CDR2 (germline): SGDLS, YYNGEE. The CDR3 runs to 15 residues. In nucleotides, the CDR3 is TGTGCCAGCAGCGCCGGGCCGACAGGGGGCAATGAGCCGTTCTTC. It translates to CASSAGPTGGNEPFF.

In its sample, this clonotype was seen many times. The chain employs TRBV7-9 and TRBJ2-3, with D tentatively TRBD2 (6 bases). This CDR3 spans 18 amino acids. Germline lookup yields CDR1 SEHNR and CDR2 FQNEAQ (reference sequence). V was shortened by 5 bases and J by 0 bases, with 21 bases between the two germline ends. For the CDR3, the DNA is TGTGCCAGCAGCCCTGGGCCGACTAGACCCTCTAGCACAGATACGCAGTATTTT. Translated: CASSPGPTRPSSTDTQYF. The full variable domain, rest sourced from reference TRBV7-9 and TRBJ2-3, is DTGVSQNPRHKITKRGQNVTFRCDPISEHNRLYWYRQTLGQGPEFLTYFQNEAQLEKSRLLSDRFSAERPKGSFSTLEIQRTEQGDSAMYLCASSPGPTRPSSTDTQYFGPGTRLTVL.

The table lists this clonotype with many counts. The chain couples TRBV7-9 to TRBJ2-5; 8 nucleotides agree with TRBD2. V lost 2 bases and J lost 0; bases outside the gene matches: 8. Germline V CDR1 and CDR2: SEHNR, FQNEAQ (reference sequence). The CDR3 loop spans 17 amino acids. The CDR3 nucleotides are TGTGCCAGCAGCTTATTCGGGGTAGCGGGGTACCAAGAGACCCAGTACTTC. Protein: CASSLFGVAGYQETQYF.

Many counts were recorded for this clonotype. This sequence joins TRBV5-1 and TRBJ2-7; D ambiguous. Trimming removed 0 bases at V and 5 bases at J, with 12 bases between. The CDR3 runs to 14 residues. The V gene's germline CDR1 is SGHRS and CDR2 YFSETQ. CDR3 nucleotides: TGCGCCAGCAGCTTGGCGTCTAAGGAGCACGAGCAGTACTTC. This gives the protein CASSLASKEHEQYF.

This clonotype has just a few counts. Here the CDR3 reads CASSQDGRLAGGQDTQYF. As DNA, the CDR3 is TGTGCCAGCAGCCAAGATGGCCGTTTAGCAGGAGGACAAGATACGCAGTATTTT. This chain uses TRBV3-1 with TRBJ2-3, with D possibly called TRBD1 or TRBD2 (5 bases each). The CDR3 has 18 amino acids. V lost 0 bases and J lost 5, with 21 bases in between. Germline V gene data show CDR1 as LGHDT and CDR2 as YNNKEL (reference sequence).

This clonotype was observed a few times. CDR3 loop: CASSQRRTGEFRGTNQPQHF. CDR3 in DNA: TGTGCCAGCAGTCAAAGAAGGACAGGGGAATTTCGCGGAACCAATCAGCCCCAGCATTTT. The V gene is TRBV6-1, the J gene TRBJ1-5, with TRBD1 identical over 9 bases. With 5 bases clipped from V and 3 bases from J, the junction kept 20 bases outside the gene matches. The CDR3 is 20 residues long. In germline, CDR1 is MNHNS, CDR2 SASEGT.

The sample holds many counts of this clonotype. The rearrangement joins TRBV7-8 to TRBJ1-3; no definite D call. The CDR3 contains 17 residues. The V end lost 4 bases, the J end lost 0 bases, and 16 bases lay between the germline ends. Germline CDR1 SGHVS, CDR2 FQNEAQ. CDR3 nucleotide sequence: TGTGCCAGCAGCTCCCCTCAATACGGAGACTCTGGAAACACCATATATTTT. Protein sequence: CASSSPQYGDSGNTIYF. The whole variable domain, filled in from reference TRBV7-8 and TRBJ1-3, reads GAGVSQSPRYKVAKRGQDVALRCDPISGHVSLFWYQQALGQGPEFLTYFQNEAQLDKSGLPSDRFFAERPEGSVSTLKIQRTQQEDSAVYLCASSSPQYGDSGNTIYFGEGSWLTVV.

The chain joins TRBV5-1 to TRBJ2-1; 8 bases line up with TRBD2. V was pared by 4 bases and J by 2 bases, with 5 bases of the junction left unmatched. The CDR3 has 15 residues. Germline V gene lookup returns CDR1 SGHRS and CDR2 YFSETQ. The CDR3 sequence: CASSQTSGPYNEQFF. CDR3 nucleotides: TGCGCCAGCAGCCAAACTAGCGGCCCCTACAATGAGCAGTTCTTC.

In this sample, this clonotype turned up a few times. J is TRBJ2-4 and V is TRBV13; 8 positions match TRBD1. The ends lost 3 bases at V and 0 bases at J; junction bases unmatched: 4. Germline V gene data show CDR1 as PRHDT and CDR2 as FYEKMQ (reference sequence). The CDR3 sequence is 16 residues long. The CDR3 region has the DNA TGTGCCAGCAGCTTCGGACAGGGACTAGCCAAAAACATTCAGTACTTC. This translates into CASSFGQGLAKNIQYF.

This clonotype has ten or more counts. This chain links TRBV5-6 with TRBJ2-2; D is possibly TRBD1 or TRBD2 (5 bases each). The germline CDR1 and CDR2 sequences are SGHDT and YYEEEE. The CDR3 has 16 amino acids. V lost 4 bases, J lost 4 bases, and 17 bases lay in between. CDR3 in DNA: TGTGCCAGCAGCATACTCAGGGAGAGGTTCACCGGGGAGCTGTTTTTT. It is translated as CASSILRERFTGELFF.

Notes on this clonotype: A read error is possible here, since a much larger clone lies one base away. This chain links TRBV9 with TRBJ2-1; D not resolved. This CDR3 comprises 15 residues. Germline V gene sequence: CDR1 SGDLS, CDR2 YYNGEE. The CDR3, as DNA: TGTGCCAGCAGCGTAGGGATAGTTGCCTACAATGAGCCGTTCTTC. Translating it yields CASSVGIVAYNEPFF. Full variable domain (missing parts from reference TRBV9 and TRBJ2-1): DSGVTQTPKHLITATGQRVTLRCSPRSGDLSVYWYQQSLDQGLQFLIQYYNGEERAKGNILERFSAQQFPDLHSELNLSSLELGDSALYFCASSVGIVAYNEPFFGPGTRLTVL.

Note on this clonotype: A much larger clone differs by one base, so this may be a read error. Given the absence of the conserved phenylalanine or tryptophan at the CDR3 end, a read error is likely. The chain has TRBV20-1 and TRBJ2-7, with 12 bases identical to TRBD2. Unmatched junction bases numbered 6, after V lost 3 bases and J lost 6 bases. The CDR3 totals 14 residues. CDR1 and CDR2 (germline): DFQATT, SNEGSKA (reference sequence). The DNA of the CDR3 is TGCAGTGCTAGGACTAGCGGGAGAGGGGGCGAGCAGTACCTC. Translating it yields CSARTSGRGGEQYL.

A word on this clonotype: Since a much larger clone is just one base distant, this may be a read error. The conserved phenylalanine or tryptophan is not found at the CDR3 terminus, so this likely reflects a read error. The chain recombines TRBV7-2 with TRBJ2-1; the match to TRBD2 covers 13 bases. CDR3 size: 16 residues. J was trimmed by 6 bases and V by 1 base; bases with no gene match: 3. Looked up from germline, CDR1 is SGHTA and CDR2 is FQGNSA. CDR3 loop: CASSLVTSGRANEQFS. CDR3 sequence (DNA): TGTGCCAGCAGCTTAGTTACTAGCGGGAGGGCCAATGAGCAGTTCTCC.

The chain joins TRBV3-1 to TRBJ2-3; TRBD1 aligns across 9 bases. Germline CDR1 is LGHDT and CDR2 is YNNKEL (reference sequence). Trimming at V came to 4 bases and at J to 4 bases, leaving 6 bases not matched to a gene. The CDR3 runs to 15 residues. CDR3 DNA sequence: TGTGCCAGCAGCCGGGGACAGGGCGCCCCAGATACGCAGTATTTT. Its translation: CASSRGQGAPDTQYF.

The genes are TRBV12-3 or TRBV12-4 and TRBJ2-3, with 10 positions matching TRBD2. V trimming: 6 bases; J trimming: 11 bases; junction bases outside the gene matches: 14. The CDR3 totals 15 residues. The CDR3 nucleotides are TGTGCCAGCAGCAACCTAGCGGGAGTCCCCAATGAGCAGTATTTT. This gives the protein CASSNLAGVPNEQYF.

Turning to this clonotype: This may arise from a read error, as a much more abundant clone is one base away. V is TRBV3-1 and J is TRBJ2-5; the match to TRBD2 covers 9 bases. With the DNA end fitting TRBJ2-1 better, the J assignment may be wrong. The CDR3 extends over 16 amino acids. Germline V gene data show CDR1 as LGHDT and CDR2 as YNNKEL (reference sequence). The CDR3, as DNA: TGTGCCAGCAGCCAAGGCGCGGGAGGGGCCTACAATGAGCAGTTCTTC. Translated: CASSQGAGGAYNEQFF.

This sequence joins TRBV10-3 and TRBJ2-3; 9 nucleotides agree with TRBD2. J lost 5 bases, V lost 7 bases, and 4 bases had no gene match. CDR3 length: 13 residues. Germline V gene sequence: CDR1 ENHRY, CDR2 SYGVKD. For the CDR3, the DNA is TGTGCCATCACTAGCGGGATGAGAGATACGCAGTATTTT. It specifies CAITSGMRDTQYF.

Concerning this clonotype itself: Given a much more abundant clone one base away, this may be a read error. The chain links TRBV11-1 to TRBJ2-7; TRBD1 or TRBD2 may be the D gene (5 bases each). The CDR3 consists of 13 residues. V was pared by 7 bases and J by 6 bases, with 16 bases between. In germline, CDR1 is SGHAT, CDR2 FQDESV (reference sequence). Here the CDR3 DNA reads TGTGCCAGCAACCCGCTGAGGGGATTCGAGCAGTACTTC. Protein sequence: CASNPLRGFEQYF.

This rearrangement joins TRBV27 to TRBJ2-5, with D unresolved. Germline lookup yields CDR1 MNHEY and CDR2 SMNVEV (reference sequence). Trimming took 7 bases from V and 4 from J, leaving 16 bases between them. This CDR3 comprises 14 residues. CDR3 protein: CASKFRRESETQYF. The CDR3 nucleotides read TGTGCCAGCAAGTTTCGAAGGGAATCAGAGACCCAGTACTTC.

The chain combines TRBV20-1 with TRBJ2-5; 7 bases are shared with TRBD2. Germline CDR1 and CDR2: DFQATT and SNEGSKA (reference sequence). Germline trimming cut 6 bases from V and 1 base from J; bases unmatched to any gene: 8. CDR3 length equals 14 residues. CDR3 DNA sequence: TGCAGTGCCCCAATCGGGGGGTTCCAAGAGACCCAGTACTTC. It yields the protein CSAPIGGFQETQYF.

A note on this clonotype: Compared with germline, one end of the junction differs, possibly owing to a read error. This sequence joins TRBV28 and TRBJ1-6; the match to TRBD1 covers 8 bases. CDR3 size: 15 residues. Looked up from germline, CDR1 is MDHEN and CDR2 is SYDVKM. CDR3 loop: CASSSTGVTNSPFHF. DNA for the CDR3: TGTGCCAGCAGTTCGACAGGGGTCACTAATTCACCCTTCCACTTT.